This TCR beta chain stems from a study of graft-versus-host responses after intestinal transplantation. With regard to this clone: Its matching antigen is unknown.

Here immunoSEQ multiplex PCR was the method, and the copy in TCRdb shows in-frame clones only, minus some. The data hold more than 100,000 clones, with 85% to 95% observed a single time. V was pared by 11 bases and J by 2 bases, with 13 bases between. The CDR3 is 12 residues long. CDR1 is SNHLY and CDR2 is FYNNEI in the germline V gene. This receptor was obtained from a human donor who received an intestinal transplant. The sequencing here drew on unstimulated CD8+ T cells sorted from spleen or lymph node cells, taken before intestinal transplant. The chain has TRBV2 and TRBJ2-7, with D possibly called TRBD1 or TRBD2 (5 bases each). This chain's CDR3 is CAVGTVTYEQYF. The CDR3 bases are TGTGCCGTAGGGACGGTAACCTACGAGCAGTACTTC.